Following are 6 T cell receptor beta chains from one sample sequenced in a study of T cell changes during pregnancy in multiple sclerosis. TCRdb's copy holds only in-frame clones and misses some; the assay was immunoSEQ multiplex PCR. The sample has about 29,000 clones, around nine tenths seen once. This specimen consisted of CD8+ T cells from peripheral blood mononuclear cells, obtained before pregnancy. The source of these receptors is a female donor with multiple sclerosis, enrolled in a pregnancy study.

This clone was counted only a few times. V usage is TRBV4-3 and J usage is TRBJ1-1; weak D call: TRBD1 (5 bases). This CDR3 spans 15 amino acids. V lost 2 bases to trimming and J lost 4 bases, with 14 bases between them. CDR1 LGHNA and CDR2 YSLEER come from the germline V gene. CDR3 DNA sequence: TGCGCCAGCAGCCAATCGGTGGGCCAGGGCACTGAAGCTTTCTTT. This gives the protein CASSQSVGQGTEAFF.

This sequence joins TRBV14 and TRBJ1-1, with 10 bases aligning to TRBD1. Losses at the gene ends were 3 bases for V and 8 bases for J; bases not matched to a gene: 9. The CDR3 has 15 amino acids. Germline CDR1 SGHDN, CDR2 FVKESK. CDR3 nucleotide sequence: TGTGCCAGCAGCCACCCTCCGGGACAGGGGCACGAAGCTTTCTTT. It translates to CASSHPPGQGHEAFF.

The rearrangement joins TRBV27 to TRBJ2-1, with TRBD2 matching 7 bases. This CDR3 comprises 16 residues. Germline-derived CDR1 and CDR2 are MNHEY and SMNVEV (reference sequence). V gave up 5 bases and J gave up 3 bases; unmatched junction bases: 10. CDR3 in amino acids: CASSPQGGGGYNEQFF. CDR3 in DNA: TGTGCCAGCAGTCCCCAGGGTGGCGGGGGCTACAATGAGCAGTTCTTC.

The chain links TRBV6-6 to TRBJ2-2; 10 positions agree with TRBD1. Germline CDR1 is MNHNY and CDR2 is SVGAGI (reference sequence). The CDR3 runs to 14 residues. J lost 5 bases, V lost 10 bases, and 7 bases had no gene match. The CDR3 here is CATSGQGRTGELFF. The CDR3, as DNA: TGTGCCACTTCGGGACAGGGGCGGACCGGGGAGCTGTTTTTT.

The chain is built from TRBV5-4 and TRBJ2-1; 7 nucleotides match TRBD2. CDR1 SGHNT and CDR2 YYREEE come from the germline V gene (reference sequence). The ends lost 1 base at V and 4 bases at J; junction bases unmatched: 8. The CDR3 totals 16 residues. CDR3 residues: CASSLPSGVRYNEQFF. CDR3 sequence (DNA): TGTGCCAGCAGCTTGCCTAGCGGTGTACGGTACAATGAGCAGTTCTTC.

This chain joins TRBV4-1 and TRBJ2-1, with D possibly being TRBD1 (5 bases). The CDR3 loop spans 15 amino acids. With 1 base removed from V and 0 bases from J, the gap between germline ends came to 7 bases. CDR1 and CDR2 (germline): MGHRA, YSYEKL. The DNA of the CDR3 is TGCGCCAGCAGCCAAGTACAGGACTCCTACAATGAGCAGTTCTTC. Translated, it gives CASSQVQDSYNEQFF.